The sequence of this T cell receptor (beta chain) was determined in a study of Ad26.COV2.S vaccination and SARS-CoV-2 variants. CDR3 length: 14 residues. V dropped 1 base and J dropped 3 bases, with 7 bases sitting between them. From germline, CDR1 is LNHDA and CDR2 SQIVND (reference sequence). TCRdb's copy holds only in-frame clones and misses some; the assay was immunoSEQ multiplex PCR. The table has over 400,000 clones, about nine tenths seen once. Sample treatment: roughly 20 received Ad26.COV2.S at low or high dose, single or two shots; 5 received placebo; per-sample allocation not given. The samples date from day 63 after the first vaccine or placebo injection.

This TCR derives from a person aged 18-65 years who received the Ad26.COV2.S COVID-19 vaccine or a placebo. This sample comprised peripheral blood, obtained in a trial of Ad26.COV2.S vaccine versus placebo. The V gene is TRBV19, the J gene TRBJ2-1; D is uncertain. CDR3 residues: CASSIGLSYNEQFF. CDR3 in DNA: TGTGCCAGTAGTATAGGGCTCAGCTACAATGAGCAGTTCTTC.